This T cell receptor beta chain is drawn from a study of T-cell memory formation after mild COVID-19. TCRdb itself ran the 5' RACE reads through MiXCR, one entry per CDR3 protein. Seen here are fewer than 650,000 distinct CDR3 sequences, 17% observed once, and the top ten hold roughly 7.7%. Trimming removed 7 bases at V and 6 bases at J, with 5 bases between. CDR3 length equals 10 residues. Overall study findings and caveats: Memory sampled before infection contained some responding clones, suggesting cross-reactive memory joined. Whereas later expanders leaned CD4+, clones contracting day 15 to 85 showed a balanced CD4/CD8 makeup.

As concerns this clonotype: Its antigen is undetermined.

This clonotype was sampled from an adult woman who had mild COVID-19 (a few samples of this study predate the infection). Cell type and time point are not known. The sample comprised PBMCs or a T cell subset sorted from them (not recorded which). The gene calls are TRBV12-3 or TRBV12-4 and TRBJ2-3; no clear D gene. CDR3 bases: TGTGCCAGCACCCCCGATACGCAGTATTTT. As protein: CASTPDTQYF.